A single sample gave rise to the 10 T cell receptor beta chains below, sequenced in a study of blood T cell repertoires in COVID-19. TCRdb's table, derived via immunoSEQ multiplex PCR, lists solely in-frame clones and lacks some. This sample has roughly 81,000 clones, with around 86% found just once. Sequencing was performed on peripheral blood. These receptor sequences come from a man aged 40-50 years with acute or convalescent COVID-19.

V is TRBV2 and J is TRBJ1-1, with 7 positions matching TRBD1. After removal of 3 bases from V and 3 bases from J, the junction contained 7 bases not matched to a gene. Germline-derived CDR1 and CDR2 are SNHLY and FYNNEI. The CDR3 covers 15 residues. The CDR3 sequence is CASSDSGQRYTEAFF. In nucleotides, the CDR3 is TGTGCCAGCAGTGACTCGGGACAGCGATACACTGAAGCTTTCTTT.

This clone has a single count. J is TRBJ1-2 and V is TRBV19, with a weak D call TRBD1 (6 bases). The germline CDR1 and CDR2 sequences are LNHDA and SQIVND (reference sequence). CDR3 length: 13 residues. V was trimmed by 7 bases and J by 4 bases, leaving 13 bases between them. Written as DNA, the CDR3 is TGTGCCAGTACTAAGGACAGTTTCTATGGCTACACCTTC. Translating it yields CASTKDSFYGYTF.

J is TRBJ1-4 and V is TRBV2; D unresolved. This CDR3 contains 14 residues. Germline loops: CDR1 SNHLY, CDR2 FYNNEI. Trimming removed 8 bases at V and 5 bases at J, with 15 bases between. This CDR3 is CASGRPSGNEKLFF. The CDR3 DNA sequence: TGTGCCAGCGGCCGACCCTCAGGAAATGAAAAACTGTTTTTT.

DNA for the CDR3: TGCGCCAGCAGCACCTCCGGGACAGGGGCCTACGAGCAGTACTTC. The encoded protein is CASSTSGTGAYEQYF. The chain links TRBV5-1 to TRBJ2-7, with 10 bases lining up with TRBD1. The ends lost 4 bases at V and 2 bases at J; junction bases unmatched: 6. The germline V gene has CDR1 SGHRS and CDR2 YFSETQ. The CDR3 totals 15 residues. Combining the CDR3 with reference TRBV5-1 and TRBJ2-7 gives the whole variable domain KAGVTQTPRYLIKTRGQQVTLSCSPISGHRSVSWYQQTPGQGLQFLFEYFSETQRNKGNFPGRFSGRQFSNSRSEMNVSTLELGDSALYLCASSTSGTGAYEQYFGPGTRLTVT.

This sequence joins TRBV19 and TRBJ1-5, with D possibly TRBD1 on 5 matching bases. The CDR3 extends over 13 amino acids. V lost 2 bases to trimming and J lost 9 bases, with 11 bases between them. CDR1 and CDR2 from the germline V gene are LNHDA and SQIVND (reference sequence). CDR3 sequence reads: CASSIQGPGPQHF. The CDR3 nucleotides are TGTGCCAGTAGTATACAGGGCCCAGGGCCCCAGCATTTT.

The chain employs TRBV6-5 and TRBJ2-7; D not certain. Trimming cost V 7 bases and J 2 bases, with 15 bases left between them. This CDR3 is 14 amino acids long. Per germline, CDR1 MNHEY and CDR2 SVGAGI. The CDR3 loop is CASTPRPGTYEQYF. The CDR3 bases are TGTGCCAGCACCCCAAGGCCAGGAACCTACGAGCAGTACTTC.

This chain links TRBV18 with TRBJ1-2; TRBD1 matches at 8 bases. The CDR3 loop spans 13 amino acids. V shed 3 bases and J 5 bases; nucleotides not matched to a gene: 2. The V gene's germline CDR1 is KGHSH and CDR2 LQKENI. The chain's CDR3 is CASSPGQGYGYTF. DNA for the CDR3: TGTGCCAGCTCACCCGGACAGGGTTATGGCTACACCTTC.

This chain connects TRBV29-1 to TRBJ2-3; perhaps TRBD1 as D (6 bases). Germline CDR1 and CDR2: SQVTM and ANQGSEA. The CDR3 has 12 amino acids. V dropped 3 bases and J dropped 4 bases, with 8 bases sitting between them. The CDR3 sequence: CSVDWGPDTQYF. As DNA, the CDR3 is TGCAGCGTTGACTGGGGGCCAGATACGCAGTATTTT.

The genes are TRBV27 and TRBJ1-3; TRBD1 matches 7 bases. Looked up from germline, CDR1 is MNHEY and CDR2 is SMNVEV (reference sequence). Trimming at V came to 5 bases and at J to 5 bases, leaving 9 bases not matched to a gene. The CDR3 runs 15 residues. CDR3 nucleotides: TGTGCCAGCAGTAAGGTGACAGGGCACAGAAACACCATATATTTT. Amino acid sequence: CASSKVTGHRNTIYF.

The V gene is TRBV5-1, the J gene TRBJ2-7, with 8 bases lining up with TRBD2. The CDR3 runs to 13 residues. Germline CDR1 reads SGHRS; CDR2 reads YFSETQ. V lost 6 bases and J lost 6; bases outside the gene matches: 8. The CDR3 here is CASTFVGGGEQYF. In DNA form, the CDR3 reads TGCGCCAGCACCTTTGTCGGGGGGGGCGAGCAGTACTTC.